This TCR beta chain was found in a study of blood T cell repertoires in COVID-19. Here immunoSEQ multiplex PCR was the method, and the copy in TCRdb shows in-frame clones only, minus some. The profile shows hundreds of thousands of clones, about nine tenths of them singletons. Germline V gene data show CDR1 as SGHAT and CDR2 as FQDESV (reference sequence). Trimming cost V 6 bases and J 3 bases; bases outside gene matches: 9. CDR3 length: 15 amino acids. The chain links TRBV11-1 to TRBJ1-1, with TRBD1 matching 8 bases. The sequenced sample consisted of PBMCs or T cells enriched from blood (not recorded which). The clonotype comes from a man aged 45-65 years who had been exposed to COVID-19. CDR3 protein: CASRPGQGGYTEAFF. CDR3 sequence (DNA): TGTGCCAGCAGACCCGGACAGGGTGGGTACACTGAAGCTTTCTTT.